Following are 2 T cell receptor beta chains from one sample sequenced in a study of cytomegalovirus exposure and HLA in healthy donors. The PCR employed 60 Vbeta primers together with 13 Jbeta primers. TCRdb keeps only in-frame clones here, not all; method: immunoSEQ multiplex PCR. Of about 180,000 clones listed, about 80% are singletons. Sequenced: PBMCs. The receptor set was obtained from a man aged 55 to 70 in good health and CMV-seronegative.

The chain employs TRBV28 and TRBJ2-3; TRBD1 matches at 8 bases. The CDR3 has 14 amino acids. V dropped 4 bases and J dropped 6; count of bases not matched to a gene: 6. Looked up from germline, CDR1 is MDHEN and CDR2 is SYDVKM. The CDR3 is CASSSRTGYDTQYF. DNA of the CDR3: TGTGCCAGCAGTTCAAGGACAGGGTACGATACGCAGTATTTT. Full variable domain (missing parts from reference TRBV28 and TRBJ2-3): DVKVTQSSRYLVKRTGEKVFLECVQDMDHENMFWYRQDPGLGLRLIYFSYDVKMKEKGDIPEGYSVSREKKERFSLILESASTNQTSMYLCASSSRTGYDTQYFGPGTRLTVL.

V and J are TRBV6-1 and TRBJ2-1; 7 nucleotides align to TRBD1. The CDR3 is 12 amino acids. Germline CDR1 MNHNS, CDR2 SASEGT. The CDR3 reads CAGGREGNEQFF. The CDR3 coding sequence is TGTGCAGGGGGCAGGGAAGGCAATGAGCAGTTCTTC.